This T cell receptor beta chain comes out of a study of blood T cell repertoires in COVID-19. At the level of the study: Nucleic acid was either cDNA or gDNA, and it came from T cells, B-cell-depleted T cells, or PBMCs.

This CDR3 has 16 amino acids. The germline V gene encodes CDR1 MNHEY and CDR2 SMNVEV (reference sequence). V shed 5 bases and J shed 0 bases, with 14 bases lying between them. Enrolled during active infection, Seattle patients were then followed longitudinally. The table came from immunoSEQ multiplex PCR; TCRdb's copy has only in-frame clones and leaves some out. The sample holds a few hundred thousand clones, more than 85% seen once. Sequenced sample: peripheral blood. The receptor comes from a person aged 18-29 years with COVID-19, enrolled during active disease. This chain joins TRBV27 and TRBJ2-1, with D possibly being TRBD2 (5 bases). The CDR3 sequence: CASSLSGGFSYNEQFF. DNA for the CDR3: TGTGCCAGCAGTCTCTCGGGCGGGTTCTCCTACAATGAGCAGTTCTTC.